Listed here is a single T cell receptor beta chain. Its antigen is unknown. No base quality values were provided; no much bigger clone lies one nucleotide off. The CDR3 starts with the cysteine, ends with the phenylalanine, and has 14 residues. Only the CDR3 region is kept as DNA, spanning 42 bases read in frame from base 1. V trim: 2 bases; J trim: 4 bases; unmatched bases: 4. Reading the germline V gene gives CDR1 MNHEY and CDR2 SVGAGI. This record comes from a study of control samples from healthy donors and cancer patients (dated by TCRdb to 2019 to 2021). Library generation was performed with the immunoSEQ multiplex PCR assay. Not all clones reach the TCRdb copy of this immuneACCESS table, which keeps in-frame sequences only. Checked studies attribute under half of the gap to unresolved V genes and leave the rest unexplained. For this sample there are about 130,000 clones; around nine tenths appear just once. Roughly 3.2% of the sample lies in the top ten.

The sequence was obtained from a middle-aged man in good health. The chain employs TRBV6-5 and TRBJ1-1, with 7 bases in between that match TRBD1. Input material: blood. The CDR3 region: CASSYAGGSTEAFF. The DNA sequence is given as TGTGCCAGCAGTTACGCAGGGGGTAGCACTGAAGCTTTCTTT.